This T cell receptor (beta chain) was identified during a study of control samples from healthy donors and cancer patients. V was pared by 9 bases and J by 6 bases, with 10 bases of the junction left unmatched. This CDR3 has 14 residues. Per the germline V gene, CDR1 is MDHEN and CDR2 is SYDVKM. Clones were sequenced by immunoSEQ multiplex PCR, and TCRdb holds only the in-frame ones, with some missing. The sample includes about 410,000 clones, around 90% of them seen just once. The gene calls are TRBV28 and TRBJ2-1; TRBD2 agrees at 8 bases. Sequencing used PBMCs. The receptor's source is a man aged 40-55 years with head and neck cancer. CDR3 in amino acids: CASFLSGRRNEQFF. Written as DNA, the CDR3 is TGTGCCAGTTTTTTGAGCGGGAGACGCAATGAGCAGTTCTTC. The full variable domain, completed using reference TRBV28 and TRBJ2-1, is DVKVTQSSRYLVKRTGEKVFLECVQDMDHENMFWYRQDPGLGLRLIYFSYDVKMKEKGDIPEGYSVSREKKERFSLILESASTNQTSMYLCASFLSGRRNEQFFGPGTRLTVL.